Listed below are T cell receptor beta chains from one sample, sequenced in a study of vaccination and CD4 T cells after COVID-19. No antigen is known for these receptors. One entry per CDR3 protein results from TCRdb running MiXCR on the PCR reads. Seen here are thousands of distinct CDR3 sequences, 61% observed once, and the top ten hold 35%. Input material: CD4+ T cells from blood, cultured in vitro. These receptors all stem from a human donor who had recovered from COVID-19. Both conserved end residues are part of each CDR3. A D gene is named only where the DNA matches it firmly. Where a row states a size, it is once, few, many or the class of an expanded clone; other rows omit it.

J gene: TRBJ1-1
D gene: TRBD1
clone size: few
V gene: TRBV6-2/TRBV6-3
CDR3 DNA: TGTGCCAGCAGTCCACCGACAGGGGGGTGGACTGAAGCTTTCTTT
CDR3 protein: CASSPPTGGWTEAFF

J gene: TRBJ1-6
D gene: TRBD1
clone size: few
V gene: TRBV6-1
CDR3 DNA: TGTGCCAGCTTAAACCTGGGGGCAGGGGGCCTCTCACCCCTCCACTTT
CDR3 protein: CASLNLGAGGLSPLHF

J gene: TRBJ1-5
D gene: NA
clone size: NA
V gene: TRBV20-1
CDR3 DNA: TGCAGTGCTAGAGCCCGGGGGCCCGGGGGCAATCAGCCCCAGCATTTT
CDR3 protein: CSARARGPGGNQPQHF

J gene: TRBJ1-3
D gene: TRBD1
clone size: few
V gene: TRBV7-9
CDR3 DNA: TGTGCCACCACAGGGGAGGCGCGAGGAAACACCATATATTTT
CDR3 protein: CATTGEARGNTIYF

J gene: TRBJ1-5
D gene: NA
clone size: few
V gene: TRBV7-8
CDR3 DNA: TGTGCCAGCAGCTTCCGGGGTGGTAGGGAGCCCCAGCATTTT
CDR3 protein: CASSFRGGREPQHF

J gene: TRBJ1-3
D gene: TRBD1
clone size: few
V gene: TRBV28
CDR3 DNA: TGTGCCAGCAGTCCCCGACAGGGAGCGGGAAACACCATATATTTT
CDR3 protein: CASSPRQGAGNTIYF

J gene: TRBJ1-2
D gene: NA
clone size: NA
V gene: TRBV20-1
CDR3 DNA: TGCAGTGCCCCACCGCCTTTGACACAGAACTATGGCTACACCTTC
CDR3 protein: CSAPPPLTQNYGYTF

J gene: TRBJ2-7
D gene: TRBD1
clone size: few
V gene: TRBV20-1
CDR3 DNA: TGCAGTGCTTTACCGGGACAGGGGGCGAATCAACGTTCCTACGAGCAGTACTTC
CDR3 protein: CSALPGQGANQRSYEQYF

J gene: TRBJ1-1
D gene: TRBD1
clone size: NA
V gene: TRBV30
CDR3 DNA: TGTGCCTGGAGCCGACAGGGTAACACTGAAGCTTTCTTT
CDR3 protein: CAWSRQGNTEAFF

J gene: TRBJ2-5
D gene: NA
clone size: NA
V gene: TRBV12-3/TRBV12-4
CDR3 DNA: TGTGCCAGCAGCTACCAGAGGGAGACCCAGTACTTC
CDR3 protein: CASSYQRETQYF

J gene: TRBJ1-2
D gene: NA
clone size: few
V gene: TRBV6-2/TRBV6-3
CDR3 DNA: TGTGCCAGCAAAAGGGGGGGCTACTATGGCTACACCTTC
CDR3 protein: CASKRGGYYGYTF

J gene: TRBJ2-2
D gene: NA
clone size: few
V gene: TRBV10-3
CDR3 DNA: TGTGCCATCAGTGACATCGCCACCGGGGAGCTGTTTTTT
CDR3 protein: CAISDIATGELFF

J gene: TRBJ1-5
D gene: NA
clone size: once
V gene: TRBV20-1
CDR3 DNA: TGCAGTGCTCCTGGGGGGCACGTCGGCAATCAGCCCCAGCATTTT
CDR3 protein: CSAPGGHVGNQPQHF

J gene: TRBJ1-5
D gene: TRBD1
clone size: few
V gene: TRBV27
CDR3 DNA: TGTGCCAGCAGGACAATGCGGGAGGGGGCGAGCAATCAGCCCCAGCATTTT
CDR3 protein: CASRTMREGASNQPQHF

J gene: TRBJ2-5
D gene: NA
clone size: few
V gene: TRBV6-1
CDR3 DNA: TGTGCCAGCATGGGGGGGGGCCTGGGCGAGACCCAGTACTTC
CDR3 protein: CASMGGGLGETQYF

J gene: TRBJ1-2
D gene: NA
clone size: NA
V gene: TRBV4-3
CDR3 DNA: TGCGCCAGCAGCCAGATTCCGGGGCTCTACACCTTC
CDR3 protein: CASSQIPGLYTF

J gene: TRBJ1-2
D gene: NA
clone size: few
V gene: TRBV20-1
CDR3 DNA: TGCAGTGCGCCATTGCTACAGGGCCCTGGTGGCTACACCTTC
CDR3 protein: CSAPLLQGPGGYTF

J gene: TRBJ2-1
D gene: NA
clone size: NA
V gene: TRBV15
CDR3 DNA: TGTGCCACCAGCAGAGATAATGGGGATGAGCAGTTCTTC
CDR3 protein: CATSRDNGDEQFF